This T cell receptor beta chain was sequenced for a study of blood T cell repertoires in COVID-19. This clone was recorded once. CDR3 length: 14 amino acids. J was trimmed by 0 bases and V by 7 bases; bases with no gene match: 7. Germline CDR1 is SQVTM and CDR2 is ANQGSEA. Profiled with immunoSEQ multiplex PCR; TCRdb holds only in-frame clones, not every one. The table has roughly 250,000 clones, approximately 91% seen once. This clonotype originated in a woman in her 40s with acute COVID-19. Sequenced sample: PBMCs or T cells enriched from blood (not recorded which). The chain carries TRBV29-1 and TRBJ1-1, with 8 bases that match TRBD1. CDR3 nucleotide sequence: TGCAGCGCGACAGGGGCGTTTATGAACACTGAAGCTTTCTTT. It encodes CSATGAFMNTEAFF. The full variable domain, its missing parts supplied by reference TRBV29-1 and TRBJ1-1, is SAVISQKPSRDICQRGTSLTIQCQVDSQVTMMFWYRQQPGQSLTLIATANQGSEATYESGFVIDKFPISRPNLTFSTLTVSNMSPEDSSIYLCSATGAFMNTEAFFGQGTRLTVV.